This T cell receptor (beta chain) was sequenced in a study of cytomegalovirus exposure and HLA in healthy donors. Study in general: Within the Caucasian-associated ancestry cluster were 81% of the approximately 400 genotyped donors.

Researchers ran the PCR with 60 Vbeta and 13 Jbeta primers. TCRdb keeps only in-frame clones here, not all; method: immunoSEQ multiplex PCR. The sample has roughly 150,000 clones, 85% seen once. In germline, CDR1 is SGHTA, CDR2 FQGNSA. CDR3 size: 14 residues. The V gene lost 3 bases and the J gene lost 0 bases, with 8 bases spanning the gap. Turning to this clone: Antigen specificity is unknown.

General study findings and limits: The study flagged 150 to 200 TCR beta chains as cytomegalovirus-associated. Most likely, a cluster of highly shared sequence variants arose as a sequencing artifact. Presence/absence analyses supposed approximately even sequencing depth among donors.

The chain links TRBV7-2 to TRBJ1-1; D gene unclear. The specimen sequenced was PBMCs. This sequence was found in a boy younger than 10 in good health and CMV-seronegative. CDR3: CASSFTHLNTEAFF. CDR3 nucleotide sequence: TGTGCCAGCAGCTTTACACACCTGAACACTGAAGCTTTCTTT.